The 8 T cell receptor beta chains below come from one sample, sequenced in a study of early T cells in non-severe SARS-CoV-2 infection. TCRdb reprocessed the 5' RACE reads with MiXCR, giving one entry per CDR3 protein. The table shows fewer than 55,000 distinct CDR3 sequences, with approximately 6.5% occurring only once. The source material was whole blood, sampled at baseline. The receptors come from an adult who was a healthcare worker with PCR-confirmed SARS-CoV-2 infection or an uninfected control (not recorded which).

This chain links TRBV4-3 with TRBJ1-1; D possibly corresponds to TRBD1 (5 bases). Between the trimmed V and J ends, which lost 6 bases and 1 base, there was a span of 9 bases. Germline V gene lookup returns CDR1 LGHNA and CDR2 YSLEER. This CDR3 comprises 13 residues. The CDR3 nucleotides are TGCGCCAGCAGTGCAGGGCCGAACACTGAAGCTTTCTTT. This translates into CASSAGPNTEAFF.

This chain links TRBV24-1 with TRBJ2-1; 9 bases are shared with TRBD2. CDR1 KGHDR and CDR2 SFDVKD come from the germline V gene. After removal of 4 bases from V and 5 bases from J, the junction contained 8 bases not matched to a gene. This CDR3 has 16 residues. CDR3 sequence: CATSDFRLADNNEQFF. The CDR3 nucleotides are TGTGCCACCAGTGACTTCCGACTAGCGGACAACAATGAGCAGTTCTTC.

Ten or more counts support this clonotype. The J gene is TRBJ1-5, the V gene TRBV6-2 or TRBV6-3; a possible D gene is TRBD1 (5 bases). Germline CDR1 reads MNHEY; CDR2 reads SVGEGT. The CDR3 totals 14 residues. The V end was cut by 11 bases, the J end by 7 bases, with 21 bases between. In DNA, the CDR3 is TGTGCCGCGGGACGAAGGACACTTCAGCAGCCCCAGCATTTT. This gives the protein CAAGRRTLQQPQHF.

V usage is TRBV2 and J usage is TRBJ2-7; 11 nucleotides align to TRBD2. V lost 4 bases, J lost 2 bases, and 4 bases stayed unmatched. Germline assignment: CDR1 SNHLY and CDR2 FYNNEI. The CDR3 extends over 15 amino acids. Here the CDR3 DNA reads TGTGCCAGCAGTGCAGGACTAGCGGGTACCTACGAGCAGTACTTC. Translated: CASSAGLAGTYEQYF.

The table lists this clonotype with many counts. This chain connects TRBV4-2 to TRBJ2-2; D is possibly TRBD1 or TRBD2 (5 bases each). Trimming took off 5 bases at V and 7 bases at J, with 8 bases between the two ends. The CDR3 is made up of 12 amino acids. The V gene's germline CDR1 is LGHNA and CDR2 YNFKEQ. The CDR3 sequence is CASSGAGGELFF. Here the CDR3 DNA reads TGTGCCAGCAGCGGGGCGGGCGGGGAGCTGTTTTTT.

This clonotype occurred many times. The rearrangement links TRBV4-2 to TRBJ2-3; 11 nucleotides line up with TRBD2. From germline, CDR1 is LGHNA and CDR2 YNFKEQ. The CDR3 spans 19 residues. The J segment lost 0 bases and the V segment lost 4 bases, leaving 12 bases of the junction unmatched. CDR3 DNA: TGTGCCAGCAGCCGTCTAGCGGGAGGAAGCTCCATTAGCACAGATACGCAGTATTTT. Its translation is CASSRLAGGSSISTDTQYF.

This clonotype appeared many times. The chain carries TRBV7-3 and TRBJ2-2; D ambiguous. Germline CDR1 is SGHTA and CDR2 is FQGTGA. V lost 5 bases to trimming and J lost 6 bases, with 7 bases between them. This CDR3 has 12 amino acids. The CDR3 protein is CASSHPSGELFF. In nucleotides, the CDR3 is TGTGCCAGCAGCCACCCCTCCGGGGAGCTGTTTTTT.

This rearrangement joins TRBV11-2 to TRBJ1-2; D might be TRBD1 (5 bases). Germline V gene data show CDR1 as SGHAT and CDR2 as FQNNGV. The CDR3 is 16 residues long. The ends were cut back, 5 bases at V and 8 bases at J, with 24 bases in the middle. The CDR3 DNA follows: TGTGCCAGCAGCGAGCCTCAGGCAGGGCGCGTGAGAGGCTACACCTTC. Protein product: CASSEPQAGRVRGYTF.